This T cell receptor beta chain was sequenced during a study of regulatory T cells in long-lasting Graves disease. The CDR3 consists of 18 residues. The ends lost 6 bases at V and 6 bases at J; junction bases unmatched: 22. Germline V gene lookup returns CDR1 SQVTM and CDR2 ANQGSEA. Time point specified: newly diagnosed GD, antithyroid drugs for less than 3 months. PBMC RNA was the source of the TCR library. Researchers made TCR beta libraries by using iRepertoire HTBI primers and running Arm-PCR on CDR3 regions. TCRdb re-called the multiplex PCR reads with MiXCR, one entry per CDR3 protein. The profile shows about 530,000 distinct CDR3 sequences, 15% to 20% of them singletons. A further study also used this sample, focusing on T cells in Graves' hyperthyroidism and ophthalmopathy.

The sequence derives from a woman aged 35-60 years with Graves disease. The sample consisted of peripheral blood mononuclear cells (PBMCs), taken at new diagnosis, from a patient treated with antithyroid drugs. The chain combines TRBV29-1 with TRBJ2-3, with 9 bases fitting TRBD2. CDR3 DNA: TGCAGCGTCCCGCGCGATTGGGGACTAGCCTCCCCGGGTGATACGCAGTATTTT. Translating it yields CSVPRDWGLASPGDTQYF.